Given below is one T cell receptor (beta chain) in context. As yet, its antigen is unknown. The sample comes from a study of shared clonotypes between healthy human individuals. The input for sorted-subset replicate PCRs was around 0.2 ug DNA, some 30,000 T cell genomes. Produced via immunoSEQ multiplex PCR; TCRdb's table is partial and in-frame only. The sample shows about 990,000 clones, 70% to 80% of them seen only once. The CDR3 sequence is 16 residues long. V was clipped by 3 bases and J by 6 bases, with 20 bases between them. Germline CDR1 reads SGHNT; CDR2 reads YENEEA. Findings and limits, study-wide: Few donors limited the genetic and exposure-history diversity represented. Non-shared clonotypes had lower generation probabilities than those shared by all four donors.

The rearrangement joins TRBV11-3 to TRBJ1-1; D gene uncertain. This sequence originates from a young man in good health. Some clones in this sample may be carry-over from other donors' samples. Sequenced material: memory CD4+ T cells from PBMCs. Sample subset: CD45RA-negative fraction. CDR3 residues: CASSFSSSGFGAEAFF. As DNA, the CDR3 is TGTGCCAGCAGCTTCTCCTCCTCCGGGTTTGGTGCTGAAGCTTTCTTT. The full variable domain, its missing parts supplied by reference TRBV11-3 and TRBJ1-1, is EAGVVQSPRYKIIEKKQPVAFWCNPISGHNTLYWYLQNLGQGPELLIRYENEEAVDDSQLPKDRFSAERLKGVDSTLKIQPAELGDSAVYLCASSFSSSGFGAEAFFGQGTRLTVV.